The 20 T cell receptor beta chains given below trace back to one sample, sequenced in a study of OX40 agonist ivuxolimab in advanced cancers. Method: immunoSEQ multiplex PCR; TCRdb's copy keeps in-frame clones and lacks some. The table lists about 46,000 clones, 65% to 85% of them singletons. Sequenced here: CD4+ or CD8+ T cells sorted from blood, sampled in a trial of the OX40 agonist ivuxolimab. These receptors were collected from an adult with an advanced solid tumor such as melanoma, head and neck, liver or kidney cancer.

This clone was detected a few times. This chain connects TRBV19 to TRBJ2-7; D is perhaps TRBD1 or TRBD2 (7 bases each). The V end lost 4 bases, the J end lost 3 bases, and 19 bases lay between the germline ends. CDR1 LNHDA and CDR2 SQIVND come from the germline V gene (reference sequence). The CDR3 is 16 residues long. The CDR3 is CASSNGRGGPRYEQYF. CDR3 coding DNA: TGTGCCAGTAGTAATGGCAGGGGGGGCCCTCGCTACGAGCAGTACTTC.

CDR3: CASSVEAGTYSGNTIYF. CDR3 coding DNA: TGTGCCAGCAGCGTAGAGGCAGGAACGTACTCTGGAAACACCATATATTTT. The V gene is TRBV9, the J gene TRBJ1-3; the D is unclear. The CDR3 is 17 amino acids. V lost 0 bases to trimming and J lost 0 bases, with 13 bases between them. Germline V gene lookup returns CDR1 SGDLS and CDR2 YYNGEE.

This chain links TRBV5-1 with TRBJ1-4; 8 bases align to TRBD1. Losses at the gene ends were 4 bases for V and 7 bases for J; bases not matched to a gene: 3. The CDR3 covers 13 residues. Germline V gene data show CDR1 as SGHRS and CDR2 as YFSETQ. The CDR3 region is CASSLDRAEKLFF. CDR3 nucleotides: TGCGCCAGCAGCCTGGACAGGGCTGAAAAACTGTTTTTT.

This clone was detected a few times. This sequence joins TRBV7-8 and TRBJ1-6; 7 nucleotides agree with TRBD1. Per the germline V gene, CDR1 is SGHVS and CDR2 is FQNEAQ. This CDR3 is 14 amino acids long. The V and J ends lost 1 base and 10 bases, in that order; junction bases with no gene match: 4. CDR3: CASSLGQGGSPLHF. The CDR3 DNA reads TGTGCCAGCAGCTTAGGACAGGGAGGCTCACCCCTCCACTTT.

The rearrangement uses TRBV19 and TRBJ1-5; D possibly corresponds to TRBD1 (5 bases). The V gene lost 7 bases and the J gene lost 5 bases, with 15 bases spanning the gap. Germline CDR1 reads LNHDA; CDR2 reads SQIVND (reference sequence). The CDR3 runs 14 residues. The CDR3 bases are TGTGCCAGTACCCCAGGTGGGGGGGATCAGCCCCAGCATTTT. This translates into CASTPGGGDQPQHF.

The chain carries TRBV27 and TRBJ1-5, with D perhaps matching TRBD1 (5 bases). Between the trimmed V and J ends, which lost 2 bases and 2 bases, there was a span of 19 bases. The CDR3 contains 18 residues. Germline V CDR1 and CDR2: MNHEY, SMNVEV (reference sequence). The CDR3 DNA follows: TGTGCCAGCAGTTTAAGAGTGGGGCCAGGGTCGGGCAATCAGCCCCAGCATTTT. It codes for CASSLRVGPGSGNQPQHF.

The chain combines TRBV29-1 with TRBJ2-3, with D maybe TRBD2 (6 bases). In germline, CDR1 is SQVTM, CDR2 ANQGSEA. This CDR3 has 13 residues. V was trimmed by 4 bases and J by 0 bases, leaving 8 bases between them. CDR3 bases: TGCAGCGTTGCCGGGACTAGCACAGATACGCAGTATTTT. Translation gives CSVAGTSTDTQYF.

The rearrangement links TRBV6-5 to TRBJ1-4, with a weak D call TRBD1 (6 bases). The ends were cut back, 4 bases at V and 8 bases at J, with 14 bases in the middle. This CDR3 has 14 amino acids. Per the germline V gene, CDR1 is MNHEY and CDR2 is SVGAGI. CDR3 sequence reads: CASSFDRRNEKLFF. CDR3 sequence (DNA): TGTGCCAGCAGTTTTGACAGGAGGAACGAAAAACTGTTTTTT.

This clone was observed a single time. V and J are TRBV27 and TRBJ1-1; D may be TRBD1 (6 bases). Between the trimmed V and J ends, which lost 5 bases and 4 bases, there was a span of 20 bases. The germline V gene encodes CDR1 MNHEY and CDR2 SMNVEV (reference sequence). The CDR3 has 16 residues. The CDR3 here is CASSPNIGGLSTEAFF. The CDR3 DNA sequence: TGTGCCAGCAGTCCAAATATCGGGGGGCTTAGCACTGAAGCTTTCTTT.

The chain has TRBV19 and TRBJ2-3; TRBD1 agrees at 7 bases. J was trimmed by 7 bases and V by 5 bases; bases with no gene match: 3. The CDR3 loop spans 12 amino acids. CDR1 is LNHDA and CDR2 is SQIVND in the germline V gene (reference sequence). For the CDR3, the DNA is TGTGCCAGTAGTTTGGGACAGAATACGCAGTATTTT. As protein: CASSLGQNTQYF.

The chain combines TRBV10-3 with TRBJ2-5; the D is unclear. CDR1 and CDR2 from the germline V gene are ENHRY and SYGVKD. The CDR3 loop spans 12 amino acids. Trimming took off 9 bases at V and 1 base at J, with 9 bases between the two ends. The CDR3 reads CAMGTRQETQYF. CDR3 nucleotide sequence: TGTGCCATGGGTACCCGCCAAGAGACCCAGTACTTC.

The rearrangement uses TRBV19 and TRBJ1-6, with D maybe TRBD1 (5 bases). Per the germline V gene, CDR1 is LNHDA and CDR2 is SQIVND (reference sequence). The CDR3 extends over 15 amino acids. Trimming cost V 1 base and J 9 bases, with 13 bases left between them. The CDR3 DNA is TGTGCCAGTAGTATAGTATGGGCCGGGGGTTCACCCCTCCACTTT. Amino acids: CASSIVWAGGSPLHF.

Worth noting for this clone: The final CDR3 position lacks the conserved phenylalanine or tryptophan, pointing to a likely read error. The limits of the CDR3 on the DNA are not certain, so only TCRdb's listed CDR3 is given. The chain is built from TRBV27 and TRBJ1-4. Germline CDR1 reads MNHEY; CDR2 reads SMNVEV (reference sequence). The CDR3 is 8 amino acids in total, end residues counted. CDR3 region: CASSGGPV.

The chain carries TRBV7-7 and TRBJ2-3; the D gene could be TRBD1 or TRBD2 (7 bases each). Germline assignment: CDR1 SSHAT and CDR2 FNYEAQ (reference sequence). The CDR3 sequence is 15 residues long. V dropped 5 bases and J dropped 2 bases, with 14 bases sitting between them. As DNA, the CDR3 is TGTGCCAGCAGCCGAGCGGGACAGCACACAGATACGCAGTATTTT. Its translation is CASSRAGQHTDTQYF.

V usage is TRBV19 and J usage is TRBJ1-2; no definite D call. Trimming took 4 bases from V and 0 from J, leaving 9 bases between them. Germline-derived CDR1 and CDR2 are LNHDA and SQIVND (reference sequence). CDR3 length: 14 residues. The DNA of the CDR3 is TGTGCCAGTAGTAGACCACTACCTAACTATGGCTACACCTTC. Protein sequence: CASSRPLPNYGYTF.

V is TRBV7-8 and J is TRBJ2-5; D is possibly TRBD2 (6 bases). The germline gives CDR1 SGHVS, CDR2 FQNEAQ. V was trimmed by 9 bases and J by 1 base, leaving 18 bases between them. The CDR3 has 15 residues. CDR3 DNA: TGTGCCAGTTCGGCGCGGGACTTCCCCCAAGAGACCCAGTACTTC. This codes for CASSARDFPQETQYF. Looking up the rest from reference TRBV7-8 and TRBJ2-5 gives the full variable domain: GAGVSQSPRYKVAKRGQDVALRCDPISGHVSLFWYQQALGQGPEFLTYFQNEAQLDKSGLPSDRFFAERPEGSVSTLKIQRTQQEDSAVYLCASSARDFPQETQYFGPGTRLLVL.

V gene TRBV10-3 combines with J gene TRBJ2-3; possibly TRBD1 for D (6 bases). Looked up from germline, CDR1 is ENHRY and CDR2 is SYGVKD. This CDR3 has 16 amino acids. Trimming removed 5 bases at V and 0 bases at J, with 15 bases between. The CDR3, as DNA: TGTGCCATCAGTCCGGGACCGGGACAAAGCACAGATACGCAGTATTTT. Translating it yields CAISPGPGQSTDTQYF.

The J gene is TRBJ1-2, the V gene TRBV5-1, with 8 bases aligning to TRBD1. V shed 2 bases, J shed 7 bases, and the junction held 10 bases outside the gene matches. This CDR3 is 15 amino acids long. The germline V gene encodes CDR1 SGHRS and CDR2 YFSETQ. DNA of the CDR3: TGCGCCAGCAGCTTATCTGGACAGGGAGCACCTGGCTACACCTTC. It encodes CASSLSGQGAPGYTF.

The rearrangement uses TRBV4-1 and TRBJ2-5; D is perhaps TRBD1 (6 bases). The CDR3 covers 16 residues. Between the trimmed V and J ends, which lost 0 bases and 5 bases, there was a span of 16 bases. Germline V CDR1 and CDR2: MGHRA, YSYEKL. CDR3 protein: CASSQDFGQGWETQYF. CDR3 in DNA: TGCGCCAGCAGCCAAGATTTTGGCCAGGGGTGGGAGACCCAGTACTTC.

The chain joins TRBV5-1 to TRBJ2-2; D tentatively reads TRBD1 or TRBD2 (6 bases each). The CDR3 covers 15 residues. Trimming shortened V by 1 base and J by 7 bases, and 14 bases separated the two germline ends. Germline loops: CDR1 SGHRS, CDR2 YFSETQ. The CDR3 DNA reads TGCGCCAGCAGCTTGCAAACAGGGACTGGCGGGGAGCTGTTTTTT. Translated, it gives CASSLQTGTGGELFF.